The clone carrying this TCR beta chain was recorded at least ten times. The target antigen is unknown. This CDR3 has 15 amino acids. V shed 2 bases and J shed 5 bases, with 15 bases lying between them. Looked up from germline, CDR1 is MNHNS and CDR2 is SASEGT. TCR beta cDNA libraries had unique molecular identifiers. The T cell input of about 0.95 to 11 million gave about 500,000 cDNA molecules. One entry per CDR3 protein, called by TCRdb with MiXCR from the PCR reads. This sample has about 540,000 distinct CDR3 sequences, with around a third found just once. These data come from a study of post-analysis software for immune sequencing data. Study details: Progressive-relapsing, secondary progressive and relapsing-remitting multiple sclerosis were among the disease courses included.

General study points: For normalized Chao1 diversity, multiple sclerosis patients scored significantly lower than controls did. The study found TRBV5-6, TRBV5-1 and TRBV20-1 among about five TRBV segments more frequent in patients than controls. The authors found that F measure strongly co-clustered same-batch samples.

The chain joins TRBV6-1 to TRBJ2-5; either TRBD1 or TRBD2 may supply D (5 bases each). The sequenced sample was blood. This receptor was identified in a girl aged 2-17 years with multiple sclerosis. In DNA, the CDR3 is TGTGCCAGCAGTGAATGGGGGACCCCGGATGAGACCCAGTACTTC. This sequence encodes CASSEWGTPDETQYF.